What follows describes a single T cell receptor beta chain. Using immunoSEQ multiplex PCR, the repertoire was profiled, and TCRdb retains in-frame clones only, with some absent. The data hold about 24,000 clones, with about 88% observed a single time. Germline CDR1 is MNHNY and CDR2 is SVGAGI (reference sequence). The ends lost 6 bases at V and 2 bases at J; junction bases unmatched: 3. The CDR3 sequence is 14 residues long. This entry is derived from a study of blood T cell repertoires in COVID-19. Study details: T cells, B-cell-depleted T cells, or PBMCs supplied cDNA or gDNA.

This clonotype originated in a human donor in a cohort sampled during active COVID-19. V usage is TRBV6-6 and J usage is TRBJ1-5, with TRBD1 identical over 8 bases. Sequencing was done on a sample of peripheral blood. CDR3 bases: TGTGCCAGCAGGCAGGGGGCCGGCAATCAGCCCCAGCATTTT. Translation gives CASRQGAGNQPQHF.